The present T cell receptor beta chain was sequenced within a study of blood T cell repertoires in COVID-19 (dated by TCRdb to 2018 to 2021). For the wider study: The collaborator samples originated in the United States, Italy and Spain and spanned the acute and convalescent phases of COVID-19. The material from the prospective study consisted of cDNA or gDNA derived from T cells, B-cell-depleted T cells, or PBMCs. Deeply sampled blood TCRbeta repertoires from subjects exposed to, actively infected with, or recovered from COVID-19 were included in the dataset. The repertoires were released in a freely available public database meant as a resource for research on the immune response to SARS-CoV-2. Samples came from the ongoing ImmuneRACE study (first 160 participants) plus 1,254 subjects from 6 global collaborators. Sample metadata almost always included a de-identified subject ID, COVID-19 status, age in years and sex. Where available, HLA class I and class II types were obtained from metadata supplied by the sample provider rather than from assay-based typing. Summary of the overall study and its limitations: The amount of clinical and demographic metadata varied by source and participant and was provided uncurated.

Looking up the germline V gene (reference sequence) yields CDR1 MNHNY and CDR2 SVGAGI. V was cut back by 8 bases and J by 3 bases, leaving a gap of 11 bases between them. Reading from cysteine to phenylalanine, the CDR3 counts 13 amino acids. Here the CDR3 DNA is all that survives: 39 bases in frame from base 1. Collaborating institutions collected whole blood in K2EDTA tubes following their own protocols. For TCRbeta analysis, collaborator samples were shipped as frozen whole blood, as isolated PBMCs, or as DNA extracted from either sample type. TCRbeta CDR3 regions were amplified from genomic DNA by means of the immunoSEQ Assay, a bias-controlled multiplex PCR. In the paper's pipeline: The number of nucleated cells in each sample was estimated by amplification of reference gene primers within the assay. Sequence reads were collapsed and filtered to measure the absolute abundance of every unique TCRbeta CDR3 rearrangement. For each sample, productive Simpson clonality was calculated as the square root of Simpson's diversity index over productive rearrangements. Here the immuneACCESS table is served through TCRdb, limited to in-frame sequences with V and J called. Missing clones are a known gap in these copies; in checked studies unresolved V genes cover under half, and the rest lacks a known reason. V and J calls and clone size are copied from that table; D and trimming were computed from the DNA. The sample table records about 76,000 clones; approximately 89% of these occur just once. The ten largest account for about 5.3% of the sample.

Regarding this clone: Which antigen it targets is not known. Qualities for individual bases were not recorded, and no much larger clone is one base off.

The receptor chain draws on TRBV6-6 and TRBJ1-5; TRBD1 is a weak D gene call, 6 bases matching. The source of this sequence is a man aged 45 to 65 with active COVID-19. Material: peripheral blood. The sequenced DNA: TGTGCCAGCGGCGACAGGTCCAATCAGCCCCAGCATTTT. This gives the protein CASGDRSNQPQHF.